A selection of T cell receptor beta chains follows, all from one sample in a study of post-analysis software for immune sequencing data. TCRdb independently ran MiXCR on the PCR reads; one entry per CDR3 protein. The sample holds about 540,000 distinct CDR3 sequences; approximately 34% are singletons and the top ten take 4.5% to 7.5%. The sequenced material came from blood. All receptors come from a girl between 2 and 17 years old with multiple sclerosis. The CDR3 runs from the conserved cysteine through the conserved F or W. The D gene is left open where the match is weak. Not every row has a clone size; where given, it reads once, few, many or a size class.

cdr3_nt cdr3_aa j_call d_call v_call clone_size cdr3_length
TGTGCCAGCAGCGCGGGACAGGGGGCAGCTTCACCCCTCCACTTT CASSAGQGAASPLHF TRBJ1-6 TRBD1 TRBV7-9 few 15
TGCAGCGTTGAAGCGGCCATGGTGGCTGGAAACACCATATATTTT CSVEAAMVAGNTIYF TRBJ1-3 NA TRBV29-1 NA 15
TGTGCCAGCAGCCTACAGGGGCAGCTCTCCTACAATGAGCAGTTCTTC CASSLQGQLSYNEQFF TRBJ2-1 TRBD1 TRBV12-3/TRBV12-4 NA 16
TGTGCCAGCTCACCGGGCAGGGACAATCAGCCCCAGCATTTT CASSPGRDNQPQHF TRBJ1-5 NA TRBV18 NA 14
TGTGCCAGCAGCGTAGCTGCAGGTACGCAGTATTTT CASSVAAGTQYF TRBJ2-3 NA TRBV9 NA 12
TGTGCCAGCAGTGAAGCGCCGAATAGACGCAACTATGGCTACACCTTC CASSEAPNRRNYGYTF TRBJ1-2 NA TRBV6-1 NA 16
TGTGCCAGCAGTGCCGCTAATACAGGGGAATATGGCTACACCTTC CASSAANTGEYGYTF TRBJ1-2 TRBD1 TRBV2 NA 15
TGTGCCAGCTCGGAGGCAGGGTCGAACACTGAAGCTTTCTTT CASSEAGSNTEAFF TRBJ1-1 NA TRBV18 NA 14
TGCAGTGCTAGAGATAAGGGCTTTTACGAGCAGTACTTC CSARDKGFYEQYF TRBJ2-7 NA TRBV20-1 NA 13
TGTGCCAGCAGTGAGGTCTGGGGGGAGACCCAGTACTTC CASSEVWGETQYF TRBJ2-5 NA TRBV2 NA 13
TGCAGCGTTGAGGGGGTACGGGAGACCCAGTACTTC CSVEGVRETQYF TRBJ2-5 NA TRBV29-1 many 12
TGTGCCATCGGCGGACAGGGTGGTGAAAAACTGTTTTTT CAIGGQGGEKLFF TRBJ1-4 TRBD1 TRBV10-3 few 13
TGTGCCAGCTCACCGAACAGCGCCTACGAGCAGTACTTC CASSPNSAYEQYF TRBJ2-7 NA TRBV18 NA 13
TGTGCCAGCAGCTTAGGCGGGGGGAACACCGGGGAGCTGTTTTTT CASSLGGGNTGELFF TRBJ2-2 TRBD2 TRBV11-2 once 15
TGCGCCAGCCGTGGGTTCATGAACACTGAAGCTTTCTTT CASRGFMNTEAFF TRBJ1-1 NA TRBV3-1 NA 13
TGTGCCAGCAGTTACCCGGGACTAGACGCTTATGAGCAGTTCTTC CASSYPGLDAYEQFF TRBJ2-1 TRBD2 TRBV6-6 many 15
TGTGCCAGCAGCAAAGAGGAGGGAAGAACAGGGGTCGACGAGCAGTACTTC CASSKEEGRTGVDEQYF TRBJ2-7 NA TRBV21-1 NA 17
TGTGCCAGCAGTTATTCCCCGGCCAGGGTTGAGACGCAGTATTTT CASSYSPARVETQYF TRBJ2-3 NA TRBV6-5 NA 15
TGTGCCAGCGAGAGCGGGGGGCTCGGCTACACCTTC CASESGGLGYTF TRBJ1-2 NA TRBV7-9 NA 12
TGCGCCAGCAGCTCAACGACCGATAATGAAAAACTGTTTTTT CASSSTTDNEKLFF TRBJ1-4 NA TRBV5-1 NA 14
TGTGCCATCAGTGGGGGCCTCCCCTACGAGCAGTACTTC CAISGGLPYEQYF TRBJ2-7 NA TRBV10-3 NA 13
TGTGCCAGCAGCCCGGGACAGGGGGCCGGGGGGGCTTTCTTT CASSPGQGAGGAFF TRBJ1-1 TRBD1 TRBV28 NA 14
TGTGCCAGCTCGGTCGACATAGGCACTGAAGCTTTCTTT CASSVDIGTEAFF TRBJ1-1 NA TRBV18 NA 13
NA CASSSPQGLGTEAFFGANVLTF TRBJ2-6 NA TRBV5-1 NA 22
TGTGCCAGCAGCTTCGACAGGGGGAGAGAGACCCAGTACTTC CASSFDRGRETQYF TRBJ2-5 TRBD1 TRBV7-2 many 14
TGCAGCGTTGAGGGCAGGGGCTACAATGAGCAGTTCTTC CSVEGRGYNEQFF TRBJ2-1 NA TRBV29-1 few 13
TGCAGTGCTAGAGAGGTGGGGACCTTCTATGGCTACACCTTC CSAREVGTFYGYTF TRBJ1-2 NA TRBV20-1 NA 14
TGTGCCAGCAGTTCTAAGAGGAACACTGAAGCTTTCTTT CASSSKRNTEAFF TRBJ1-1 NA TRBV12-3/TRBV12-4 NA 13
TGTGCCAGCAGCCTAAGCGAAGGGACAGATGAAAAACTGTTTTTT CASSLSEGTDEKLFF TRBJ1-4 TRBD1 TRBV7-9 NA 15
TGTGCCAGCAGCTTCAGGGGAGGACATGGCTACACCTTC CASSFRGGHGYTF TRBJ1-2 NA TRBV6-5 NA 13
TGTGCCAGCAGTTTCGGTACAGGGAAGGTGGCACAAGAGACCCAGTACTTC CASSFGTGKVAQETQYF TRBJ2-5 NA TRBV12-3/TRBV12-4 NA 17
TGTGCCAGCAGCAGACAGGGTGACTATGGCTACACCTTC CASSRQGDYGYTF TRBJ1-2 TRBD1 TRBV6-5 many 13
TGTGCCAGCAGTTCGACAGGGGTTAGCACAGATACGCAGTATTTT CASSSTGVSTDTQYF TRBJ2-3 TRBD1 TRBV6-6 NA 15
TGCGCCAGCAGCCTACAGGGGGCAGATGAAGCTTTCTTT CASSLQGADEAFF TRBJ1-1 TRBD1 TRBV5-1 NA 13
TGTGCCATCAGTGAGTCGGGAATAGGGGCAACTAATGAAAAACTGTTTTTT CAISESGIGATNEKLFF TRBJ1-4 NA TRBV10-3 NA 17
TGTGCCAGGGGGACAGGGAACTCGAACGAGCAGTACTTC CARGTGNSNEQYF TRBJ2-7 TRBD1 TRBV2 NA 13
TGCGCCAGCAGTAACCCCGGGGAAGAGACCCAGTACTTC CASSNPGEETQYF TRBJ2-5 NA TRBV10-1 NA 13
TGCAGTGCTAGAGATTCCCCGGACAAATTCTACACCTTC CSARDSPDKFYTF TRBJ1-2 NA TRBV20-1 NA 13
TGTGCCAGCAGTTTGTATGAGCAGTTCTTC CASSLYEQFF TRBJ2-1 NA TRBV28 NA 10
TGTGCCAGCAGTTTAGAGGGGACCAACCCCAATGAGCAGTTCTTC CASSLEGTNPNEQFF TRBJ2-1 NA TRBV12-3/TRBV12-4 NA 15
TGTGCCAGCAGCCCCCCCACGGGGGGCACTCACAATGAGCAGTTCTTC CASSPPTGGTHNEQFF TRBJ2-1 NA TRBV7-9 NA 16
TGCAGTGCTTCCCCGGGACAGGACGGTTACGAGCAGTACTTC CSASPGQDGYEQYF TRBJ2-7 TRBD1 TRBV20-1 NA 14
TGCGCCAGCAGTGAAGGGCATCAAGAGACCCAGTACTTC CASSEGHQETQYF TRBJ2-5 NA TRBV10-1 NA 13
TGTGCCAGCAGCAAGGGGACAGAGTATGGCTACACCTTC CASSKGTEYGYTF TRBJ1-2 TRBD1 TRBV7-2 few 13
TGTGCCAGCAGCCAAGACGGGTACGCAGCTTTCTTT CASSQDGYAAFF TRBJ1-1 NA TRBV3-1 few 12
TGTGCCAGCAGCCCTAGGGTAGATACGCAGTATTTT CASSPRVDTQYF TRBJ2-3 NA TRBV6-6 few 12